These T cell receptor beta chains were read from a single sample in a study of vaccination and CD4 T cells after COVID-19. These receptors have no identified antigens. TCRdb re-derived calls from the PCR reads in MiXCR, one entry per CDR3 protein. The repertoire includes about 15,000 distinct CDR3 sequences, about 42% of them detected once, and around 20% sits in the top ten. Material for sequencing was cultured CD4+ T cells from blood. The receptors shown here come from a human donor with COVID-19. Each CDR3 is given with its conserved first and last residue. A D gene is named only where the DNA matches it firmly. The size entry is marked missing in some rows and otherwise reads once, few, many or a size class.

. | TRBJ2-2 | TRBV10-2 | . | TGCGCCTACAGGGGAGGGACGAACACCGGGGAGCTGTTTTTT | CAYRGGTNTGELFF
few | TRBJ1-1 | TRBV19 | . | TGTGCCAGTAGTATAGATCAGAGGTATGACACTGAAGCTTTCTTT | CASSIDQRYDTEAFF
. | TRBJ1-5 | TRBV10-2 | . | TGCGCCAGCAGATCGATAGGCCCTAGCACTCAGCCCCAGCATTTT | CASRSIGPSTQPQHF
few | TRBJ1-4 | TRBV20-1 | TRBD1 | TGCAGTGCTGGGGGACAGGGGGAAAAACTGTTTTTT | CSAGGQGEKLFF
few | TRBJ2-7 | TRBV7-9 | . | TGTGCCAGCAGCTTATTACAGGGAAGCTACGAGCAGTACTTC | CASSLLQGSYEQYF
few | TRBJ2-1 | TRBV6-1 | . | TGTGCCAGCAGCCTTCGGGCGGGGTCCTACAATGAGCAGTTCTTC | CASSLRAGSYNEQFF
. | TRBJ1-1 | TRBV4-3 | TRBD1 | TGCGCCAGCAGCCACTTAAGTTTCAGGACAGGAAACACTGAAGCTTTCTTT | CASSHLSFRTGNTEAFF
. | TRBJ1-1 | TRBV5-6 | . | TGTGCCAGCAGCCCCGACAGCGGGAACACTGAAGCTTTCTTT | CASSPDSGNTEAFF
few | TRBJ1-1 | TRBV7-2 | . | TGTGCCAGCAGTGGGCAGGTTTTGGGCACTGAAGCTTTCTTT | CASSGQVLGTEAFF
few | TRBJ1-2 | TRBV2 | . | TGTGCCAGCACCGTGGGGGGGCTTGCCTATGGCTACACCTTC | CASTVGGLAYGYTF
. | TRBJ2-7 | TRBV15 | . | TGTGCCACCAGCAGAGAGTCGCTTGGGGAGCAGTACTTC | CATSRESLGEQYF
. | TRBJ2-7 | TRBV28 | . | TGTGCCAGCAGCTTACCGACCCCCCCCGAGCAGTACTTC | CASSLPTPPEQYF
medium-sized | TRBJ1-2 | TRBV6-1 | . | TGTGCCAGCACTCCTCTGACCGGGACACTTAACTATGGCTACACCTTC | CASTPLTGTLNYGYTF
. | TRBJ1-3 | TRBV2 | . | TGTGCCAGCAGGGCCGGGGGGCTTGGAAACACCATATATTTT | CASRAGGLGNTIYF
. | TRBJ2-1 | TRBV25-1 | . | TGTGCCAGCAGTGGGTTAAACAACGGCTACAATGAGCAGTTCTTC | CASSGLNNGYNEQFF
few | TRBJ1-6 | TRBV7-6 | . | TGTGCCAGCAGCCCGACAGGTGATAATTCACCCCTCCACTTT | CASSPTGDNSPLHF
. | TRBJ1-5 | TRBV6-1 | . | TGTGCCAGCAGTGTGGACGAGCCGTCGAAGCCCCAGCATTTT | CASSVDEPSKPQHF
. | TRBJ2-7 | TRBV6-5 | . | TGTGCCAGCAGTTCCTTCGGGTTAAGCTCCTACGAGCAGTACTTC | CASSSFGLSSYEQYF
. | TRBJ1-2 | TRBV20-1 | . | TGCAGTGCTCTCGGGGGGGGAGGGGCGATGGGAAACTATGGCTACACCTTC | CSALGGGGAMGNYGYTF
few | TRBJ1-2 | TRBV20-1 | . | TGCAGTGGCCCGGTCGAGACCTATGGCTACACCTTC | CSGPVETYGYTF
. | TRBJ1-6 | TRBV28 | . | TGTGCCAGCAGTTGGAGGTCACCCCTCCACTTT | CASSWRSPLHF